This passage covers 7 T cell receptor beta chains from one sample sequenced in a study of beta chain features in type 1 diabetes. What was sequenced were expressed TCRB transcripts, since all of the isolated RNA had been reverse transcribed. Using immunoSEQ multiplex PCR, the repertoire was profiled, and TCRdb retains in-frame clones only, with some absent. The sample lists fewer than 500,000 clones, roughly 14% occurring once. Specimen: naive CD4+ T cells from blood. The receptors originated from a man between 25 and 39 years old in good health.

The chain carries TRBV19 and TRBJ1-5; 8 bases are shared with TRBD1. The length of the CDR3 is 16 residues. The V segment lost 4 bases and the J segment 5 bases; nucleotides outside the gene matches: 10. Germline V lookup: CDR1 LNHDA, CDR2 SQIVND (reference sequence). The CDR3 protein is CASSSSGQGVHQPQHF. The CDR3, as DNA: TGTGCCAGTAGTAGTTCCGGACAGGGCGTCCATCAGCCCCAGCATTTT.

The rearrangement uses TRBV11-2 and TRBJ2-1; 9 nucleotides agree with TRBD2. The junction had 6 bases not matched to a gene; V was cut back by 2 bases and J by 7 bases. Germline CDR1 SGHAT, CDR2 FQNNGV. The CDR3 extends over 15 amino acids. CDR3 loop: CASSLRAGGRNEQFF. The CDR3 DNA reads as TGTGCCAGCAGCTTACGGGCGGGAGGGAGGAATGAGCAGTTCTTC.

CDR3 sequence reads: CASSYWGDTGELFF. The CDR3 coding sequence is TGTGCCAGCAGTTATTGGGGGGACACCGGGGAGCTGTTTTTT. This chain connects TRBV6-6 to TRBJ2-2, with D possibly matching TRBD2 (6 bases). The germline CDR1 and CDR2 sequences are MNHNY and SVGAGI (reference sequence). V lost 3 bases and J lost 3, with 8 bases in between. This CDR3 spans 14 amino acids.

The CDR3 here is CASSQHKGGQETQYF. DNA for the CDR3: TGTGCCAGCAGCCAACATAAGGGTGGGCAAGAGACCCAGTACTTC. The chain joins TRBV5-4 to TRBJ2-5; D is unresolved. V gave up 4 bases and J gave up 2 bases, with 15 bases separating them. CDR1 and CDR2 from the germline V gene are SGHNT and YYREEE (reference sequence). This CDR3 spans 15 amino acids. The whole variable domain, filled in from reference TRBV5-4 and TRBJ2-5, reads ETGVTQSPTHLIKTRGQQVTLRCSSQSGHNTVSWYQQALGQGPQFIFQYYREEENGRGNFPPRFSGLQFPNYSSELNVNALELDDSALYLCASSQHKGGQETQYFGPGTRLLVL.

A few counts support this clone. The gene calls are TRBV29-1 and TRBJ1-6; 7 nucleotides match TRBD1. Germline V gives CDR1 SQVTM, CDR2 ANQGSEA. Trimming took 2 bases from V and 7 from J; bases not matched to a gene: 11. The CDR3 totals 16 residues. Here the CDR3 DNA reads TGCAGCGTTGAAACGACAGGGCGGTTGTTGAATTCACCCCTCCACTTT. This sequence encodes CSVETTGRLLNSPLHF.

This clone occurred a few times. The rearrangement joins TRBV25-1 to TRBJ2-4; possible D gene TRBD1, 5 bases. The CDR3 is made up of 15 amino acids. Germline V gene data show CDR1 as MGHDK and CDR2 as SYGVNS. V was cut by 5 bases and J by 0 bases, with 11 bases left in between. CDR3 residues: CASSPPGLAKNIQYF. CDR3 bases: TGTGCCAGCAGTCCTCCAGGGCTAGCCAAAAACATTCAGTACTTC.

This clone has a handful of counts. The chain joins TRBV11-2 to TRBJ2-3; unclear D gene. The CDR3 is made up of 11 amino acids. Germline values: CDR1 SGHAT, CDR2 FQNNGV. V lost 6 bases to trimming and J lost 5 bases, with 6 bases between them. CDR3 in DNA: TGTGCCAGCAGTCAGGTAGATACGCAGTATTTT. It yields the protein CASSQVDTQYF.